This TCR beta chain came from a study of T cells expressing NK-cell markers. Across the whole study: Sorted CD3+CD56+NKG2C+, CD3+CD56+NKG2C- and CD3+CD56-NKG2C+ T cells supplied TCR beta repertoires. Points from the study as a whole: The CD3+CD56-NKG2C+ fraction of several donors was likewise dominated by these clonotypes. In roughly six donors, dominant NKG2C+ clonotypes were roughly 1.0-7.0% of CD8+ T cells.

The cDNA for TCR beta came from 5'RACE template switching with UMIs. Reanalyzing the 5' RACE reads, TCRdb keeps one entry per CDR3 protein, without DNA. The sample is made up of 300,000 to 450,000 distinct CDR3 sequences, and the top ten hold around 4.9% of it. Looked up from germline, CDR1 is SGHDN and CDR2 is FVKESK. This CDR3 has 16 residues. Of note for this clonotype: Its target is unknown.

The clonotype originates from a man aged 18-70 years in good health. The sample comprised blood T cells: a sorted CD56 or NKG2C T cell subset, CD4+ or CD8+ T cells, or bulk PBMC T cells (not recorded which). The chain links TRBV14 to TRBJ2-7; TCRdb's D gene call, TRBD2, goes unchecked for lack of DNA. The CDR3 reads CASSQVSLAASREQYF.